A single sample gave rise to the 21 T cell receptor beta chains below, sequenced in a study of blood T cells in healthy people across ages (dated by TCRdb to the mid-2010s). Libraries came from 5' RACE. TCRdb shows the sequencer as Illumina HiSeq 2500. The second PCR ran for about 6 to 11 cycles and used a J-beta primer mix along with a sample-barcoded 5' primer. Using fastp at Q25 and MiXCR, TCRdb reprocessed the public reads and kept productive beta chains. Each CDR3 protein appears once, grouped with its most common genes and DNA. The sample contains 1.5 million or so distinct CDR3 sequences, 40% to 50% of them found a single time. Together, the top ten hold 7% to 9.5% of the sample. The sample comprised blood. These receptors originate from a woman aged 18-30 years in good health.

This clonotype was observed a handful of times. The CDR3 is CSARPAAGTQYF. As DNA, the CDR3 is TGCAGTGCTAGACCAGCCGCCGGGACCCAGTACTTC. The chain uses TRBV20-1 and TRBJ2-5; the D is unclear. Germline CDR1 reads DFQATT; CDR2 reads SNEGSKA (reference sequence). V was trimmed by 2 bases and J by 7 bases, leaving 11 bases between them. The CDR3 consists of 12 residues.

This CDR3 reads CAIAASGDIQYF. DNA of the CDR3: TGTGCCATCGCCGCTTCGGGAGACATTCAGTACTTC. The chain uses TRBV10-3 and TRBJ2-4, with D tentatively TRBD2 (6 bases). Germline CDR1 is ENHRY and CDR2 is SYGVKD. Trimming shortened V by 8 bases and J by 8 bases, and 13 bases separated the two germline ends. This CDR3 spans 12 amino acids.

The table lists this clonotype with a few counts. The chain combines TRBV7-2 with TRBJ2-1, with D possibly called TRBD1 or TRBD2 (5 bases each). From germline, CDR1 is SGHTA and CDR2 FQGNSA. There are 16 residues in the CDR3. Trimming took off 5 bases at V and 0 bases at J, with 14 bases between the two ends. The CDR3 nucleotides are TGTGCCAGCAGCCCTCCGGGGCTAGCCTCCTACAATGAGCAGTTCTTC. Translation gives CASSPPGLASYNEQFF.

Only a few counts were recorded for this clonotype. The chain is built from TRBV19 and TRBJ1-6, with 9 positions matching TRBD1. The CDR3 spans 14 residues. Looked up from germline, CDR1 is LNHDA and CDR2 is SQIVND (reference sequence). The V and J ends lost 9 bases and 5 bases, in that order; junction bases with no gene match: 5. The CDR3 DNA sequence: TGTGCCAGCCTTGGACAGGGGAATAATTCACCCCTCCACTTT. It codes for CASLGQGNNSPLHF.

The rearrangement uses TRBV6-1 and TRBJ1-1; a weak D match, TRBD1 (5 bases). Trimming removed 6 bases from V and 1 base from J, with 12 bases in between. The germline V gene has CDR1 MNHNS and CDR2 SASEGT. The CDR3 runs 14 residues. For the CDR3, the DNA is TGTGCCAGCAGGGGGGGGGACTCGAACACTGAAGCTTTCTTT. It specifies CASRGGDSNTEAFF.

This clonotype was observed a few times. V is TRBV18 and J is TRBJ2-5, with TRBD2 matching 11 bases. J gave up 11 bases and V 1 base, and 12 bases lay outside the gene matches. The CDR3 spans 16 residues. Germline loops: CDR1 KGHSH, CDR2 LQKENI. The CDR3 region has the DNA TGTGCCAGCTCACCACTTCTGGCTAGCGGGAGGAATGAGCAGTACTTC. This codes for CASSPLLASGRNEQYF.

CDR3 sequence: CSASLRGASYEQYF. In nucleotides, the CDR3 is TGCAGTGCTTCCCTCAGGGGAGCGTCCTACGAGCAGTACTTC. The chain uses TRBV20-1 and TRBJ2-7, with D perhaps TRBD1 (6 bases). The CDR3 sequence is 14 residues long. The V gene's germline CDR1 is DFQATT and CDR2 SNEGSKA (reference sequence). V was trimmed by 5 bases and J by 1 base, leaving 15 bases between them.

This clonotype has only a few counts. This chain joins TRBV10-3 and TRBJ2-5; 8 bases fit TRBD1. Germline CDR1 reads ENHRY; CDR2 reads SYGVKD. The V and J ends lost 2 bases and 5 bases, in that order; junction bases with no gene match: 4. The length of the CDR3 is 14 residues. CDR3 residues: CAISETQGAETQYF. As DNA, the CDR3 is TGTGCCATCAGTGAGACTCAGGGGGCGGAGACCCAGTACTTC.

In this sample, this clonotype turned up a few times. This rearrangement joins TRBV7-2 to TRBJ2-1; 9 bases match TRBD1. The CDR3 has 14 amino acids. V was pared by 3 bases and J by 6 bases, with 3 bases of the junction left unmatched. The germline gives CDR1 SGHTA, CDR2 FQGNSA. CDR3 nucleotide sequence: TGTGCCAGCAGCTTCGGGACAGGGATCAATGAGCAGTTCTTC. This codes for CASSFGTGINEQFF.

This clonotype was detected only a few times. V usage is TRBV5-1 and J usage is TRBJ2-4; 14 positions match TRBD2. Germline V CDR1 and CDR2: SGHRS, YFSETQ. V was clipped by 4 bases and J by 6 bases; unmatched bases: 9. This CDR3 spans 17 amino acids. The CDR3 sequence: CASSDGTSGSGGNIQYF. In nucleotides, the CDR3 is TGCGCCAGCAGCGATGGGACTAGCGGGAGTGGAGGAAACATTCAGTACTTC.

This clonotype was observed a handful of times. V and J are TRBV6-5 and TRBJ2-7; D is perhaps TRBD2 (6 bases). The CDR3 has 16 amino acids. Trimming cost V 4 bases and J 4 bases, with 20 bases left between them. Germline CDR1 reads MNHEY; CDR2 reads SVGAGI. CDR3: CASSSPSLASTYEQYF. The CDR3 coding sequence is TGTGCCAGCAGTTCCCCCTCACTAGCAAGTACGTACGAGCAGTACTTC.

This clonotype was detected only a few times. CDR3 in amino acids: CASSGGGVGNSPLHF. The CDR3, as DNA: TGTGCCAGCAGTGGGGGGGGCGTTGGTAATTCACCCCTCCACTTT. The chain links TRBV12-3 or TRBV12-4 to TRBJ1-6, with TRBD1 as a possible D gene (6 bases). The CDR3 consists of 15 residues. Trimming removed 5 bases from V and 6 bases from J, with 14 bases in between.

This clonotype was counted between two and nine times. The CDR3 DNA reads as TGCAGTGTTCCTCTAGCGGGAGGCGGAGACGAGCAGTACTTC. The encoded protein is CSVPLAGGGDEQYF. The chain joins TRBV20-1 to TRBJ2-7, with 11 positions matching TRBD2. The germline gives CDR1 DFQATT, CDR2 SNEGSKA (reference sequence). There are 14 residues in the CDR3. Trimming at V came to 7 bases and at J to 5 bases, leaving 10 bases not matched to a gene.

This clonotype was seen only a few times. For the CDR3, the DNA is TGTGCCAGCAGCGTGGGTCTCGGCACAGATACGCAGTATTTT. It specifies CASSVGLGTDTQYF. The chain employs TRBV9 and TRBJ2-3, with D uncertain. This CDR3 has 14 residues. The V gene lost 2 bases and the J gene lost 1 base, with 8 bases spanning the gap. Germline V gene data show CDR1 as SGDLS and CDR2 as YYNGEE.

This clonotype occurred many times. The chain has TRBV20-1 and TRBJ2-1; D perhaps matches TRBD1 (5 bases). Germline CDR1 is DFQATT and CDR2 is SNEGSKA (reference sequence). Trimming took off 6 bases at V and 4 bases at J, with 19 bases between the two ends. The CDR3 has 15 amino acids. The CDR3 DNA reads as TGCAGTGCCGAGTCAAGGGGCTACCGATACAATGAGCAGTTCTTC. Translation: CSAESRGYRYNEQFF.

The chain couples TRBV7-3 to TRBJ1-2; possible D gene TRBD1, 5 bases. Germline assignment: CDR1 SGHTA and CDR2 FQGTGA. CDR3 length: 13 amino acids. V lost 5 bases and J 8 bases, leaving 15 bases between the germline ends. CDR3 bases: TGTGCCAGCAGCCGAAGCGCGGGGGAGGGCTACACCTTC. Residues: CASSRSAGEGYTF.

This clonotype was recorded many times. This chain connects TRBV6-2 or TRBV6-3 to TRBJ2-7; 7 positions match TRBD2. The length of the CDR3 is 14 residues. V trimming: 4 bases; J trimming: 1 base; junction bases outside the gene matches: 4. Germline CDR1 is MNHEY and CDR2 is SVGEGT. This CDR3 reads CASSFAGRSYEQYF. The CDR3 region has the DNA TGTGCCAGCAGTTTCGCCGGGAGGTCCTACGAGCAGTACTTC.

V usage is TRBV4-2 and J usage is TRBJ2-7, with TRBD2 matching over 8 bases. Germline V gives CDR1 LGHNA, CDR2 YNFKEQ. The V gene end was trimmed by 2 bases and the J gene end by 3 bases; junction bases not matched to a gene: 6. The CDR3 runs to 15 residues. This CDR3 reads CASSQTRGGIYEQYF. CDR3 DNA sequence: TGTGCCAGCAGCCAAACACGGGGGGGCATCTACGAGCAGTACTTC.

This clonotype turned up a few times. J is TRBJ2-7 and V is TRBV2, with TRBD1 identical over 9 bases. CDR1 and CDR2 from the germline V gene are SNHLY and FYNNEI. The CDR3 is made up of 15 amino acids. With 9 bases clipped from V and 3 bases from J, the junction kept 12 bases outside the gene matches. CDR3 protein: CARSTGGGGSYEQYF. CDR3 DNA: TGTGCCAGATCAACAGGGGGCGGGGGTAGCTACGAGCAGTACTTC.

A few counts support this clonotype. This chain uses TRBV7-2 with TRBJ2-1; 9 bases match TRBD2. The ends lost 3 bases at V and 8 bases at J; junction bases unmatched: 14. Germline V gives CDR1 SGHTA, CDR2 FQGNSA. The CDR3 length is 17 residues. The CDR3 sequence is CASSFRGGAGGFDEQFF. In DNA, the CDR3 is TGTGCCAGCAGCTTCCGGGGAGGAGCGGGGGGTTTCGATGAGCAGTTCTTC.

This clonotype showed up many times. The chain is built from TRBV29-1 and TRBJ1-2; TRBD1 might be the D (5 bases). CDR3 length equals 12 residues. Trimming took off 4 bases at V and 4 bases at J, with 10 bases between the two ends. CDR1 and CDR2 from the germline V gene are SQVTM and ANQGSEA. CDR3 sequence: CSVVRGPYGYTF. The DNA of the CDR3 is TGCAGCGTTGTCCGGGGCCCCTATGGCTACACCTTC.